This TCR beta chain was retrieved from a study of vaccination and CD4 T cells after COVID-19. The study's findings and limits: Spike mono-reactivity was found in 304 of 307 vaccine-specific clones from convalescent patients.

Via MiXCR, TCRdb re-called the PCR reads, giving one row per CDR3 protein. The sample yields 20,000 to 25,000 distinct CDR3 sequences, 45% to 55% seen once. This clonotype was seen a few times. Its antigen is unidentified. The germline V gene has CDR1 DFQATT and CDR2 SNEGSKA (reference sequence). V shed 1 base, J shed 4 bases, and the junction held 7 bases outside the gene matches. The CDR3 totals 15 residues. This sample comprised CD4+ T cells from blood, obtained before SARS-CoV-2 vaccination. The chain links TRBV20-1 to TRBJ1-5, with TRBD1 identical over 7 bases. The sequence was obtained from a human donor who had recovered from COVID-19. Written as DNA, the CDR3 is TGCAGTGCTAGAGTAGACAGGGTGAGGAATCAGCCCCAGCATTTT. It is translated as CSARVDRVRNQPQHF.